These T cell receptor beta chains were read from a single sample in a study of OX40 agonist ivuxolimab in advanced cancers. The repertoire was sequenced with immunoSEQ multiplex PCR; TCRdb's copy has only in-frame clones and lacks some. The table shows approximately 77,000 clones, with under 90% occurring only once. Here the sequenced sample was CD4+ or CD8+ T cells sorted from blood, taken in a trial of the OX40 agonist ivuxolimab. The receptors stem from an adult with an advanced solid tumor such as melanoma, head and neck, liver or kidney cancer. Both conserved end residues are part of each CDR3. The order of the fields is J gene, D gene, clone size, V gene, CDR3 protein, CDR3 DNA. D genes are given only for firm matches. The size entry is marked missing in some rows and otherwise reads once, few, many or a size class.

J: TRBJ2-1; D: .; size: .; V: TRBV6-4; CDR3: CASAGEDGNEQFF; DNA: TGTGCCAGTGCCGGGGAGGATGGCAATGAGCAGTTCTTC
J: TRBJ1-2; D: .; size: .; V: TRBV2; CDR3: CASSASDSLSGYTF; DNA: TGTGCCAGCAGTGCTTCGGACAGTCTCTCTGGCTACACCTTC
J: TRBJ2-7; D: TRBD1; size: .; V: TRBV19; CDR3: CASSIFSDRGYEQYF; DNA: TGTGCCAGTAGTATTTTCTCGGACAGGGGCTACGAGCAGTACTTC
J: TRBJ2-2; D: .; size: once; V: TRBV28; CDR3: CASSRALLNTGELFF; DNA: TGTGCCAGCAGTAGGGCGCTCCTGAACACCGGGGAGCTGTTTTTT
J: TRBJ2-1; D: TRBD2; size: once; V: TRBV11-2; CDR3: CASSLDRRTSGTFNEQFF; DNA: TGTGCCAGCAGCTTAGATCGGCGGACTAGCGGGACTTTTAATGAGCAGTTCTTC
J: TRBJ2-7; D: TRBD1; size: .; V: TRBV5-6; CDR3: CASSLGWDRSYEQYF; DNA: TGTGCCAGCAGCTTGGGTTGGGACAGGAGCTACGAGCAGTACTTC
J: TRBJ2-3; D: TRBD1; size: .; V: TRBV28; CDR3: CASSLHRQGANSDTQYF; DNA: TGTGCCAGCAGTTTACATCGACAGGGGGCTAATTCAGATACGCAGTATTTT
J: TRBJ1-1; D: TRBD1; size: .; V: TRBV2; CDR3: CASSKQGSNTEAFF; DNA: TGTGCCAGCAGTAAACAGGGGAGTAACACTGAAGCTTTCTTT
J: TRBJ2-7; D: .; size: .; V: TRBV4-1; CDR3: CASSQAGWGTYEQYF; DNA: TGCGCCAGCAGCCAAGCCGGTTGGGGAACCTACGAGCAGTACTTC
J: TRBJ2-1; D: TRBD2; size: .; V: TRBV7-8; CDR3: CASSLQASGSFEQFF; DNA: TGTGCCAGCAGCTTACAGGCTAGCGGGAGCTTTGAGCAGTTCTTC
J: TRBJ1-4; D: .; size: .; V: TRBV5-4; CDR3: CASSLRPGESEKLFF; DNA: TGTGCCAGCAGCTTAAGGCCTGGGGAGAGTGAAAAACTGTTTTTT
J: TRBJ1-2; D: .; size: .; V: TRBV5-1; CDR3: CASRTLNYGYTF; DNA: TGCGCCAGCAGGACACTTAACTATGGCTACACCTTC
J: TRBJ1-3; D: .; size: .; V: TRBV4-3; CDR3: CASSQEPQPGNTIYF; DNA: TGCGCCAGCAGCCAAGAACCCCAGCCTGGAAACACCATATATTTT
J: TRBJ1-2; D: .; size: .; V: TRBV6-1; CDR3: CASRLGEDYGYTF; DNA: TGTGCCAGCAGGTTGGGTGAGGACTATGGCTACACCTTC
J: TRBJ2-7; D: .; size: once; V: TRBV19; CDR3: CASSTPGRSYEQYF; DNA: TGTGCCAGTAGTACTCCGGGACGATCCTACGAGCAGTACTTC
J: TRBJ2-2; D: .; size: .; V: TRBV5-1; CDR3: CASMGDRMTGELFF; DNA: TGCGCCAGCATGGGAGACAGAATGACCGGGGAGCTGTTTTTT
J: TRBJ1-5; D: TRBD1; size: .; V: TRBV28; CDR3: CASSFPWDRGPNQPQHF; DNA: TGTGCCAGCAGTTTTCCCTGGGACAGGGGGCCCAATCAGCCCCAGCATTTT
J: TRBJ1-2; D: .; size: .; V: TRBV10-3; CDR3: CAISPTGDGYTF; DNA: TGTGCCATCAGCCCTACTGGGGATGGCTACACCTTC
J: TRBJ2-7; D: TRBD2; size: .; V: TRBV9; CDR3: CASSEGLAGAYEQYF; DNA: TGTGCCAGCAGCGAGGGACTAGCGGGGGCCTACGAGCAGTACTTC
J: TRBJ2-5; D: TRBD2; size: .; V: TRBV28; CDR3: CASSGTSVPPYQETQYF; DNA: TGTGCCAGCAGTGGGACTAGCGTCCCCCCCTACCAAGAGACCCAGTACTTC
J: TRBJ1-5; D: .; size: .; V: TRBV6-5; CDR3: CAGRPYSNQPQHF; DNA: TGTGCCGGCAGACCCTATAGCAATCAGCCCCAGCATTTT
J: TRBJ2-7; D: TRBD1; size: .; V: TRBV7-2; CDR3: CASSLGQGREQYF; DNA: TGTGCCAGCAGCTTGGGACAGGGTCGCGAGCAGTACTTC
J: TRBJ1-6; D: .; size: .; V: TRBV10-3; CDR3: CAISQNGAGNSPLHF; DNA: TGTGCCATCAGCCAAAATGGCGCGGGGAATTCACCCCTCCACTTT
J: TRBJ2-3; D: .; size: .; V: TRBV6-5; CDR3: CASSPTAAIDTQYF; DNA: TGTGCCAGCAGTCCTACGGCAGCGATAGATACGCAGTATTTT
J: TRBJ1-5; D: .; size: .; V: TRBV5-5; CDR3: CASSLGDSYSNQPQHF; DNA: TGTGCCAGCAGCTTAGGAGACAGTTATAGCAATCAGCCCCAGCATTTT
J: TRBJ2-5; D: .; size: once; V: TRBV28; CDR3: CASSFRGLQETQYF; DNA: TGTGCCAGCAGTTTCCGGGGGCTTCAAGAGACCCAGTACTTC
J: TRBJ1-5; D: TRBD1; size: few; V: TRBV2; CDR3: CASSAGQGAGQPQHF; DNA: TGTGCCAGCAGCGCCGGACAGGGGGCCGGGCAGCCCCAGCATTTT
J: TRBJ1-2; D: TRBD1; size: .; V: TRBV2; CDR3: CASGTGNPYYGYTF; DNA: TGTGCCAGCGGGACAGGGAATCCCTACTATGGCTACACCTTC
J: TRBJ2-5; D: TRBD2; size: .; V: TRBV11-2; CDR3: CASSIRTSGAVETQYF; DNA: TGTGCCAGCAGCATCCGGACTAGCGGGGCCGTGGAGACCCAGTACTTC
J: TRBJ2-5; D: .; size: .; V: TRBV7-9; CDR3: CASSLTTPQGTQYF; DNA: TGTGCCAGCAGCTTAACGACCCCTCAAGGGACCCAGTACTTC
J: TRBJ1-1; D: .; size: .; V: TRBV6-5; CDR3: CASSYAGNMNTEAFF; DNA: TGTGCCAGCAGTTACGCGGGCAACATGAACACTGAAGCTTTCTTT
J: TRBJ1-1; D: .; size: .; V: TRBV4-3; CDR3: CASSQVDRAGRAFF; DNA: TGCGCCAGCAGCCAAGTGGATAGGGCAGGGAGAGCTTTCTTT
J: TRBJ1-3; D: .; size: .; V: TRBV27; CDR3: CASSRGKGNTIYF; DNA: TGTGCCAGCAGTCGAGGGAAGGGAAACACCATATATTTT
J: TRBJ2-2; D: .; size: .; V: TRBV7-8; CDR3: CASSPHKNTGELFF; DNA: TGTGCCAGCAGCCCTCATAAGAACACCGGGGAGCTGTTTTTT
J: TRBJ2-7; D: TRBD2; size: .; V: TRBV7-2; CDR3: CASSSRAGPFYEQYF; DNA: TGTGCCAGCAGCTCAAGAGCGGGACCCTTCTACGAGCAGTACTTC
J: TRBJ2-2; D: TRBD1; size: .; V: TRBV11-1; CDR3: CASSLSGTANTGELFF; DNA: TGTGCCAGCAGCTTATCCGGGACAGCGAACACCGGGGAGCTGTTTTTT
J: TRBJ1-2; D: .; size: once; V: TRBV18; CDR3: CASSPQGTYGYTF; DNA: TGTGCCAGCTCACCTCAGGGCACCTATGGCTACACCTTC
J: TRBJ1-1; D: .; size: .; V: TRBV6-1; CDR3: CASSELAWEGMNTEAFF; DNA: TGTGCCAGCAGTGAACTGGCCTGGGAGGGAATGAACACTGAAGCTTTCTTT
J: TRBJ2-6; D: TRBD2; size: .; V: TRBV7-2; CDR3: CASSHRTSGPSGANVLTF; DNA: TGTGCCAGCAGCCATCGGACTAGCGGGCCCTCTGGGGCCAACGTCCTGACTTTC
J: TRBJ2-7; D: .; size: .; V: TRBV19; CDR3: CASSDFGQGSYEQYF; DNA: TGTGCCAGTAGCGACTTCGGGCAGGGTAGCTACGAGCAGTACTTC
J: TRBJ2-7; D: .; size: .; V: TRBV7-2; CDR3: CASSLHGGLYEQYF; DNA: TGTGCCAGCAGCTTGCACGGAGGATTGTACGAGCAGTACTTC
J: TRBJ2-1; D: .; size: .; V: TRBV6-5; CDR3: CASSLGIAGDEQFF; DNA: TGTGCCAGCAGTTTGGGGATCGCGGGCGATGAGCAGTTCTTC
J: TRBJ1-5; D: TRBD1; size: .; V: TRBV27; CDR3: CASSPRDRGQSQPQHF; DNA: TGTGCCAGCAGCCCGAGGGACAGGGGGCAGTCTCAGCCCCAGCATTTT
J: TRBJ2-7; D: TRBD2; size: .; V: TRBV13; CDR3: CASSFQRAGGPRSLGYEQYF; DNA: TGTGCCAGCAGCTTCCAACGAGCGGGGGGGCCGAGGTCTCTGGGTTACGAGCAGTACTTC
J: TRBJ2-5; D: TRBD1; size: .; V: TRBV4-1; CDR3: CASSQTPGGSETQYF; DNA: TGCGCCAGCAGCCAGACCCCAGGGGGCAGTGAGACCCAGTACTTC
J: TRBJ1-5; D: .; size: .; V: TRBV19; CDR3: CASSGAGKPQPQHF; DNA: TGTGCCAGTAGTGGGGCAGGAAAACCTCAGCCCCAGCATTTT
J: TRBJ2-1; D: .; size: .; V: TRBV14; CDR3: CASSQDQTLITYNEQFF; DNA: TGTGCCAGCAGCCAAGATCAGACTCTAATAACATACAATGAGCAGTTCTTC
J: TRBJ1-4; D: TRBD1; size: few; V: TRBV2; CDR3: CASREQGAGEKLFF; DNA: TGTGCCAGCAGGGAACAGGGGGCAGGTGAAAAACTGTTTTTT
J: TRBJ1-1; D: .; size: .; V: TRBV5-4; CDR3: CASSYSLGDPNTEAFF; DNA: TGTGCCAGCAGCTACAGCCTGGGGGACCCTAACACTGAAGCTTTCTTT
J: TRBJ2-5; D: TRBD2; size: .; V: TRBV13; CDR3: CASSLGLTSGSRETQYF; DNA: TGTGCCAGCAGCTTAGGCTTGACTAGCGGGAGTCGAGAGACCCAGTACTTC
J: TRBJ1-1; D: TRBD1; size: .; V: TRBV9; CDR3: CAGSSRQGPGHTEAFF; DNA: TGTGCCGGCAGCTCCCGACAGGGCCCTGGGCACACTGAAGCTTTCTTT
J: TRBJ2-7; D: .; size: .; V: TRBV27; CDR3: CASSFNGPAYEQYF; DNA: TGTGCCAGCAGTTTTAACGGACCCGCCTACGAGCAGTACTTC
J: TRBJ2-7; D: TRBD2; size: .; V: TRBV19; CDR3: CASSRREFPYEQYF; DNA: TGTGCCAGTAGCCGGCGGGAGTTTCCCTACGAGCAGTACTTC
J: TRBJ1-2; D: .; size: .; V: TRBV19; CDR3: CASRFGLLNYGYTF; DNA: TGTGCCAGTAGATTTGGACTCCTCAACTATGGCTACACCTTC
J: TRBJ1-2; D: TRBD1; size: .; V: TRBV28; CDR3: CASSLLGQGGSGYTF; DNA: TGTGCCAGCAGTTTACTCGGACAGGGAGGAAGTGGCTACACCTTC
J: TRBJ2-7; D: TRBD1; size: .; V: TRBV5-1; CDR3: CASSSTGGSYEQYF; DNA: TGCGCCAGCAGCTCGACAGGGGGCAGCTACGAGCAGTACTTC
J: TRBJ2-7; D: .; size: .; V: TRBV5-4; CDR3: CASRSWMEGDEQYF; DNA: TGTGCCAGCAGGTCGTGGATGGAGGGAGACGAGCAGTACTTC
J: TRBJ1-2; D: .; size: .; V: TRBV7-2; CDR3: CASSSMAGVYGYTF; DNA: TGTGCCAGCAGTTCTATGGCAGGGGTGTATGGCTACACCTTC
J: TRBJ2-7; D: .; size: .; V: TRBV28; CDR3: CASSWEGGGSYEQYF; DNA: TGTGCCAGCAGTTGGGAAGGGGGAGGTTCCTACGAGCAGTACTTC
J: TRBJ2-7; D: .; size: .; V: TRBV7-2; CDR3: CASSLAGQTHYEQYF; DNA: TGTGCCAGCAGCTTAGCTGGACAGACGCACTACGAGCAGTACTTC